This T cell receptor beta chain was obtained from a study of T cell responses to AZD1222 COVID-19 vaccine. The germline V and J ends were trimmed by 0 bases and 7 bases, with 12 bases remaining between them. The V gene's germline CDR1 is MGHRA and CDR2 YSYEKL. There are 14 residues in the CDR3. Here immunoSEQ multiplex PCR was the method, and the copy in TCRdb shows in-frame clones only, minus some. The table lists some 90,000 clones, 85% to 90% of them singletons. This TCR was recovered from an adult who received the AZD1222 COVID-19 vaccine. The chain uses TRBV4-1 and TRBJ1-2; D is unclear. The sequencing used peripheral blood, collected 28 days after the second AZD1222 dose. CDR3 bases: TGCGCCAGCAGCCAAGATCGAGGGTTAGGTGGCTACACCTTC. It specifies CASSQDRGLGGYTF.